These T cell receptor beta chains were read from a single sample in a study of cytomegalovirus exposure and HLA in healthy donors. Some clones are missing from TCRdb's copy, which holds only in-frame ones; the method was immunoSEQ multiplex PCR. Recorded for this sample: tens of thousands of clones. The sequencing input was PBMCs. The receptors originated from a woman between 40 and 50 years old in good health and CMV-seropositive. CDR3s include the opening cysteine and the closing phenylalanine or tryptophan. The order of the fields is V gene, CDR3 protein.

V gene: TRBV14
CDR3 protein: CASSQAGAGQPQHF

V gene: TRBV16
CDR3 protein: CASSAQGSDTEAFF

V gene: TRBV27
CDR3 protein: CASRGASGMHNEQFF

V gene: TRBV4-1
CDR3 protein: CASSQRQILWVNKEREAYEQYF

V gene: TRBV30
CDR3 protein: CAWSLAGGYEQYF

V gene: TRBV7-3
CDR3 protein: CASSLQGVGGYEQYF

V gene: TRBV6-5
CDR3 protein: CASSFDREVFF

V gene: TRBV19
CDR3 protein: CASSISSGYEQYF

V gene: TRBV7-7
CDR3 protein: CASSFLSGQQFF

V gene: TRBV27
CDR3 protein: CASSRVASTDTQYF

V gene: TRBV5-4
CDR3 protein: CASSLRTNNEQFF

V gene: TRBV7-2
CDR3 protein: CASSLSSGSGQETQYF

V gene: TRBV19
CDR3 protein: CASKQSLAKNIQYF

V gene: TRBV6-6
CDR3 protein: CTSSTSGGQETQYF